This T cell receptor beta chain comes out of a study of T cell repertoires in cytomegalovirus infection. Germline values: CDR1 SEHNR, CDR2 FQNEAQ (reference sequence). CDR3 length equals 16 residues. V lost 4 bases to trimming and J lost 7 bases, with 17 bases between them. TCRdb processed the reads anew with MiXCR; each CDR3 protein has one entry. The repertoire holds under 800,000 distinct CDR3 sequences, with 20% to 25% as singletons. The receptor comes from a human donor in good health (CMV status not recorded). Some clones in this sample may be carry-over from other donors' samples. The chain couples TRBV7-9 to TRBJ1-6; no clear D. Material for sequencing was CD8+ T cells from PBMCs. The CDR3: CASSSRQDGLNSPLHF. Written as DNA, the CDR3 is TGTGCCAGCAGCTCAAGGCAGGACGGGCTAAATTCACCCCTCCACTTT. Complete variable domain (other parts from reference TRBV7-9 and TRBJ1-6): DTGVSQNPRHKITKRGQNVTFRCDPISEHNRLYWYRQTLGQGPEFLTYFQNEAQLEKSRLLSDRFSAERPKGSFSTLEIQRTEQGDSAMYLCASSSRQDGLNSPLHFGNGTRLTVT.